This T cell receptor beta chain originates from a study of blood T cell repertoires in COVID-19 (TCRdb year 2020). Some background on the complete study: The collaborator samples originated in the United States, Italy and Spain and spanned the acute and convalescent phases of COVID-19. The material from the prospective study consisted of cDNA or gDNA derived from T cells, B-cell-depleted T cells, or PBMCs. Subjects who had been exposed to COVID-19, were actively infected with it, or had recovered from it provided the deeply sampled blood TCRbeta repertoires that made up the dataset. The repertoires were released in a freely available public database meant as a resource for research on the immune response to SARS-CoV-2. Samples were obtained from the ongoing ImmuneRACE study (first 160 participants) and from 950 to 1,500 subjects provided by 6 global collaborators. Sample metadata almost always included a de-identified subject ID, COVID-19 status, age in years and sex. HLA class I and class II types, where available, came from metadata supplied by the sample provider rather than from assay-based typing. What the work shows at the level of the full study, not this receptor alone: Clinical and demographic metadata were provided uncurated, with the amount varying by source and participant.

In regard to this clone: No antigen is known for it. No clone much larger than this one lies a single base away; base qualities are absent.

Each collaborating institution followed its own protocols to collect whole blood in K2EDTA tubes. For TCRbeta analysis, collaborators shipped samples as frozen whole blood, isolated PBMCs, or DNA extracted from either of those sample types. The immunoSEQ Assay, a bias-controlled multiplex PCR, was used to amplify TCRbeta CDR3 regions from genomic DNA. Processing in the source paper ran as follows. Within the assay, amplification of reference gene primers was used to estimate how many nucleated cells each sample contained. To quantify the absolute abundance of each unique TCRbeta CDR3 rearrangement, sequence reads were collapsed and filtered. For each sample, productive Simpson clonality was calculated by taking the square root of Simpson's diversity index across productive rearrangements. In its TCRdb copy, this immuneACCESS table keeps in-frame sequences only and misses some clones. Where compared with another copy, unresolved V genes explain less than half of these, and the others have no known cause. The DNA gave D and trimming, while V, J and clone size come from that table. The sample includes more than 150,000 clones, with roughly 80% observed a single time. The top ten clonotypes cover roughly 17% of the sample.

The sequence came from a man aged 60-69 years with active or convalescent COVID-19. The sequencing input was peripheral blood.

The DNA is as follows: TGCGCCAGCAGCCAACAGGTGTCCTACGAGCAGTACTTC. Its translation reads: CASSQQVSYEQYF. The sequence links TRBV4-3 to TRBJ2-7, with no D gene named confidently. Counted from cysteine to phenylalanine, this CDR3 has 13 amino acids. The DNA shown is the 39-base CDR3, in frame from base 1. At the junction V is shortened by 2 bases and J by 1 base, with 6 bases in between. According to the germline V gene, CDR1 reads LGHNA and CDR2 reads YSLEER.